This TCR beta chain was captured by sequencing in a study of OX40 agonist ivuxolimab in advanced cancers. TCRdb's table, derived via immunoSEQ multiplex PCR, lists solely in-frame clones and lacks some. Counted here are fewer than 100,000 clones, around nine tenths occurring once; the ten biggest clones make up roughly 0.5%. Peripheral blood came from all dose cohorts at three timepoints. Sequenced material: CD4+ or CD8+ T cells sorted from blood, taken in a trial of the OX40 agonist ivuxolimab. This receptor was identified in an adult with an advanced solid tumor such as melanoma, head and neck, liver or kidney cancer.

CDR3 in amino acids: CASSDPTGSYEQYF. The DNA for the CDR3 is TGTGCCAGCAGTGACCCGACAGGATCTTACGAGCAGTACTTC. This chain uses TRBV6-1 with TRBJ2-7; perhaps TRBD1 as D (6 bases). V lost 3 bases, J lost 4 bases, and 13 bases lay in between. The CDR3 runs to 14 residues. CDR1 MNHNS and CDR2 SASEGT come from the germline V gene.